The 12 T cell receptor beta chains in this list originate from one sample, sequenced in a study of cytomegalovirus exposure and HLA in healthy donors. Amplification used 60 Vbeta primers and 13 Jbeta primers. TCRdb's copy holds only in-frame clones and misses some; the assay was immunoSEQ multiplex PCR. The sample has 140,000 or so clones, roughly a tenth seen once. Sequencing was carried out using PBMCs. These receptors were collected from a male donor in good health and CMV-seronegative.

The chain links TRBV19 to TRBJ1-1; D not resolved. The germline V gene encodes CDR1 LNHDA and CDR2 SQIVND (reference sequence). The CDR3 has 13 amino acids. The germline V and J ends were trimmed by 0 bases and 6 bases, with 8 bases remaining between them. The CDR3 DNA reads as TGTGCCAGTAGTATAGAACGAGGAGCTGAAGCTTTCTTT. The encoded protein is CASSIERGAEAFF.

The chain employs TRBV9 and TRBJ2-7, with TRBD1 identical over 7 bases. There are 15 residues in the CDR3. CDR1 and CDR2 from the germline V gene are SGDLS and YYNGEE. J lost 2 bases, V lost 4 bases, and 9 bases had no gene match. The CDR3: CASSLGTARTYEQYF. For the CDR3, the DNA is TGTGCCAGCAGCTTAGGGACAGCGCGTACCTACGAGCAGTACTTC. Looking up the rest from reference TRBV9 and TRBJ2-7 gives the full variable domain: DSGVTQTPKHLITATGQRVTLRCSPRSGDLSVYWYQQSLDQGLQFLIQYYNGEERAKGNILERFSAQQFPDLHSELNLSSLELGDSALYFCASSLGTARTYEQYFGPGTRLTVT.

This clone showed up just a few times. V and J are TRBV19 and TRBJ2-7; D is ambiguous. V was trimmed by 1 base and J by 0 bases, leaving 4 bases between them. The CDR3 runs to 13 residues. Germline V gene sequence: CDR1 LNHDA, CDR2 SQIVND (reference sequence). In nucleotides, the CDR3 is TGTGCCAGTAGTATAGGACTCTCCTACGAGCAGTACTTC. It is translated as CASSIGLSYEQYF.

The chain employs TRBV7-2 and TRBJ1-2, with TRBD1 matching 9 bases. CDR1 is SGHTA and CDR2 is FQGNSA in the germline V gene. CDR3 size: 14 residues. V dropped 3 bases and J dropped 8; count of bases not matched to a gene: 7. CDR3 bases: TGTGCCAGCAGCTTCCCGGGACAGGGACCGGGCTACACCTTC. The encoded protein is CASSFPGQGPGYTF.

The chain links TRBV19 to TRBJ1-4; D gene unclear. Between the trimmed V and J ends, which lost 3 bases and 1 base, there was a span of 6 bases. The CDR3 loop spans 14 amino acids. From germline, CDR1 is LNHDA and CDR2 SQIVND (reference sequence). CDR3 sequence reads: CASSIAGTNEKLFF. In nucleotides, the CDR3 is TGTGCCAGTAGTATTGCAGGAACTAATGAAAAACTGTTTTTT.

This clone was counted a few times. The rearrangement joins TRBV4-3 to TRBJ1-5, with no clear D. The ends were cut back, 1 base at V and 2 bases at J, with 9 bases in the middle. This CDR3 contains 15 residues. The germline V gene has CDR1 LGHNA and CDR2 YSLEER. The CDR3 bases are TGCGCCAGCAGCCAAGTTACGGGAGGCAATCAGCCCCAGCATTTT. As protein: CASSQVTGGNQPQHF.

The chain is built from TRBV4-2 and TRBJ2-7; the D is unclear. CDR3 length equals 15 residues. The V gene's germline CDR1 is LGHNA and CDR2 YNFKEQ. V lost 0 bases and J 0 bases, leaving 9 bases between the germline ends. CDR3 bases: TGTGCCAGCAGCCAAGATATGGTTAGCTCCTACGAGCAGTACTTC. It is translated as CASSQDMVSSYEQYF.

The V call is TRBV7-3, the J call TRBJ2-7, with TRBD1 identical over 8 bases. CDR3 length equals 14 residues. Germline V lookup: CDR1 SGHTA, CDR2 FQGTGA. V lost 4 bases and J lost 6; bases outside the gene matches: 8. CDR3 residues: CASSSDRGLGEQYF. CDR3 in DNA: TGTGCCAGCAGCTCAGACAGGGGATTGGGCGAGCAGTACTTC.

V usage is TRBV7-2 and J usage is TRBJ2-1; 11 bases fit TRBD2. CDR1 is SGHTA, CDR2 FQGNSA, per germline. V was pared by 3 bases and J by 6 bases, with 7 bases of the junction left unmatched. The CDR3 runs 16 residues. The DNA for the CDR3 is TGTGCCAGCAGCTTGCGGACTAGCGGGTTCAGCAATGAGCAGTTCTTC. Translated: CASSLRTSGFSNEQFF.

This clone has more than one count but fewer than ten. The CDR3 nucleotides read TGTGCCAGCAGTTTAGATGTAGGGGGGGGCCAGCCCCAGCATTTT. It specifies CASSLDVGGGQPQHF. This chain connects TRBV28 to TRBJ1-5; TRBD1 is a possible D gene (6 bases). The V end was cut by 2 bases, the J end by 7 bases, with 15 bases between. The CDR3 runs 15 residues. The germline V gene encodes CDR1 MDHEN and CDR2 SYDVKM.

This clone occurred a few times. The CDR3 DNA reads TGTGCCAGCAGCCAAGACAGGCCGTACAATGAGCAGTTCTTC. Translating gives CASSQDRPYNEQFF. V gene TRBV4-2 combines with J gene TRBJ2-1, with D unclear. V lost 0 bases to trimming and J lost 4 bases, with 7 bases between them. The CDR3 consists of 14 residues. Germline V gives CDR1 LGHNA, CDR2 YNFKEQ.

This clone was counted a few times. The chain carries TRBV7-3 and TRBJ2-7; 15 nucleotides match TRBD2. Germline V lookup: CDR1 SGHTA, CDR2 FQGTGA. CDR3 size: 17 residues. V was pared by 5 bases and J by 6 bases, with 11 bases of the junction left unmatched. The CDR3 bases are TGTGCCAGCAGCCTACAACCGGGACTAGCGGGAGGTTTCGAGCAGTACTTC. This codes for CASSLQPGLAGGFEQYF.